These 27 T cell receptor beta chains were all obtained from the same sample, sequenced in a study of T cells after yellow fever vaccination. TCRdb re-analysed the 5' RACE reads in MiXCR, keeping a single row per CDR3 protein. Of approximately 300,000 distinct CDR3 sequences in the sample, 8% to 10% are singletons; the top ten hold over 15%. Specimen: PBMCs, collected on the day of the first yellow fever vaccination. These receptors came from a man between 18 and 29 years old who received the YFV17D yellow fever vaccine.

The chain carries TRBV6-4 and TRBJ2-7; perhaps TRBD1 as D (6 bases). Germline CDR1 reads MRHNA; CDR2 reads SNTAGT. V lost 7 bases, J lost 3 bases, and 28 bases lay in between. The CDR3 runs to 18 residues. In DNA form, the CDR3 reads TGTGCCAGCACCCCGGGGTCAGGGGCGGGTCGTTTAAACTACGAGCAGTACTTC. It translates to CASTPGSGAGRLNYEQYF.

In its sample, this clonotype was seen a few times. The CDR3 DNA follows: TGTGCCAGCCGCTCCGCAGGCATGGTCGGAAACATTCAGTACTTC. Protein: CASRSAGMVGNIQYF. This chain joins TRBV11-2 and TRBJ2-4; D is uncertain. With 8 bases removed from V and 6 bases from J, the gap between germline ends came to 20 bases. The CDR3 loop spans 15 amino acids. Germline CDR1 SGHAT, CDR2 FQNNGV.

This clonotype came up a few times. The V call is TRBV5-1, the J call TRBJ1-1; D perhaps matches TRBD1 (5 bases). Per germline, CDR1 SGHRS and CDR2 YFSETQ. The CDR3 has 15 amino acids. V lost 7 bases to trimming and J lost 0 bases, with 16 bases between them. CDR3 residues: CASCRGRGMNTEAFF. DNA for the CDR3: TGCGCCAGCTGTAGGGGAAGGGGCATGAACACTGAAGCTTTCTTT.

As DNA, the CDR3 is TGTGCCAGCACCGGGACAGGGGCGAATGAGCAGTTCTTC. This sequence encodes CASTGTGANEQFF. This chain uses TRBV12-3 or TRBV12-4 with TRBJ2-1, with 10 bases that match TRBD1. The CDR3 covers 13 residues. The V gene end was trimmed by 7 bases and the J gene end by 7 bases; junction bases not matched to a gene: 4.

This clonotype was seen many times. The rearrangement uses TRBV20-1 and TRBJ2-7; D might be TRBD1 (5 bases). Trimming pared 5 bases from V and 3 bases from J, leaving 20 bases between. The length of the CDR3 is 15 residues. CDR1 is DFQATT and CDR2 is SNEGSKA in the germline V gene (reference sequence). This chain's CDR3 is CSASPNRLGDYEQYF. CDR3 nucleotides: TGCAGTGCTTCACCAAACCGGCTAGGGGACTACGAGCAGTACTTC.

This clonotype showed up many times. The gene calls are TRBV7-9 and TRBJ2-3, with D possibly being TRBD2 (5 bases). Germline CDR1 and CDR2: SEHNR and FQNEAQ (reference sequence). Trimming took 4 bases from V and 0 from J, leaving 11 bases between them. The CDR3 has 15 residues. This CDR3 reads CASSSNRGSTDTQYF. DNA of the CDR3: TGTGCCAGCAGCTCTAACCGGGGTAGCACAGATACGCAGTATTTT.

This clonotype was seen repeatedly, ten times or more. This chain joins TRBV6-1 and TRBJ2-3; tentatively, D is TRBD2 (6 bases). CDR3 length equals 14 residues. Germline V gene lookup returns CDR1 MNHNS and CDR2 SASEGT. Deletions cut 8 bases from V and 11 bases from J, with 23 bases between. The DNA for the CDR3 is TGTGCCAGCGCCCGCGAGGGGAGCGTGGGAGGGCAGTATTTT. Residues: CASAREGSVGGQYF.

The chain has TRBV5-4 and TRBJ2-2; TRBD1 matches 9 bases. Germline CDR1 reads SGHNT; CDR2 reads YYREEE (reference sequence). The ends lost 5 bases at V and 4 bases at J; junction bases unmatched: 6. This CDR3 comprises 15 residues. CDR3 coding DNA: TGTGCCAGCAGTTCGGACAGGGGTGGCACCGGGGAGCTGTTTTTT. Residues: CASSSDRGGTGELFF.

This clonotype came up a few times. CDR3 residues: CASSGRYTGELFF. The DNA of the CDR3 is TGCGCCAGCAGCGGACGATACACCGGGGAGCTGTTTTTT. The rearrangement uses TRBV5-1 and TRBJ2-2, with no clear D. Trimming removed 4 bases from V and 3 bases from J, with 7 bases in between. The germline CDR1 and CDR2 sequences are SGHRS and YFSETQ. The CDR3 consists of 13 residues.

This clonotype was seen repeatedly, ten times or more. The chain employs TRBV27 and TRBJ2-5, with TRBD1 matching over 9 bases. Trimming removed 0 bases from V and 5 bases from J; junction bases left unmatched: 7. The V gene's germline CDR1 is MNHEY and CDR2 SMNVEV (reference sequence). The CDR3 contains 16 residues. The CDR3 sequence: CASSLSTGGKDETQYF. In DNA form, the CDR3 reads TGTGCCAGCAGTTTATCGACAGGGGGGAAGGATGAGACCCAGTACTTC.

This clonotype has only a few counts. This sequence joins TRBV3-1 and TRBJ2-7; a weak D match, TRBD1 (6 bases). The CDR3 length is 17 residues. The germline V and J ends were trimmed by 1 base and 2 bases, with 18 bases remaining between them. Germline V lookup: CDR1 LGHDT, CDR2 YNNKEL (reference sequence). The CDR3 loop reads CASSQVIGTQPTYEQYV. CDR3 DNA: TGTGCCAGCAGCCAAGTCATCGGGACACAACCGACCTACGAGCAGTACGTC.

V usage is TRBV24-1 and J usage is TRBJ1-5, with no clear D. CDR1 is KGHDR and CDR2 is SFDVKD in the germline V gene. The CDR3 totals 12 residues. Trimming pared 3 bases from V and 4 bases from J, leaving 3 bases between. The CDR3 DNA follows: TGTGCCACCAGTGATATGAATCAGCCCCAGCATTTT. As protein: CATSDMNQPQHF.

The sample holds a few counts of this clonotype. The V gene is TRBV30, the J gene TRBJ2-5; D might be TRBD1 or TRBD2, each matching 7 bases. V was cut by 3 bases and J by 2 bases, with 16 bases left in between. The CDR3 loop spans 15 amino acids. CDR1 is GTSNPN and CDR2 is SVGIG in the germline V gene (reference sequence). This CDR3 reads CAWSDSGGEQETQYF. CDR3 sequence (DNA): TGTGCCTGGAGCGACTCAGGGGGGGAGCAAGAGACCCAGTACTTC.

CDR3 sequence: CASSQGEQPNYNSPLHF. Written as DNA, the CDR3 is TGCGCCAGCAGCCAGGGGGAACAGCCCAACTATAATTCACCCCTCCACTTT. The chain couples TRBV4-3 to TRBJ1-6; tentatively, D is TRBD1 (5 bases). Trimming took off 3 bases at V and 3 bases at J, with 15 bases between the two ends. The CDR3 has 17 residues. Per the germline V gene, CDR1 is LGHNA and CDR2 is YSLEER.

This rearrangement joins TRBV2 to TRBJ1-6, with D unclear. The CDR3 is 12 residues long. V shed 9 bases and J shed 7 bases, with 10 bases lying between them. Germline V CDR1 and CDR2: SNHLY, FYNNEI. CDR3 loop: CASFTGNSPLHF. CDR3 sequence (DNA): TGTGCCAGTTTTACGGGGAATTCACCCCTCCACTTT.

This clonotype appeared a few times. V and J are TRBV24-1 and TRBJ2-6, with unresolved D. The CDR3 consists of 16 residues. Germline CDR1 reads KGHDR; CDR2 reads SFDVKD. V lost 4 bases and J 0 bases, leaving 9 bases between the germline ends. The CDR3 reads CATSDLGSSGANVLTF. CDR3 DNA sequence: TGTGCCACCAGTGACCTTGGAAGCTCTGGGGCCAACGTCCTGACTTTC.

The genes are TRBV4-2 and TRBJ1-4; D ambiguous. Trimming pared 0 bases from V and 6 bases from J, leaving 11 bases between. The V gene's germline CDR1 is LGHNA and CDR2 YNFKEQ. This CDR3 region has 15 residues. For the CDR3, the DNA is TGTGCCAGCAGCCAAGATCAGGTGCGTTATGAAAAACTGTTTTTT. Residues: CASSQDQVRYEKLFF.

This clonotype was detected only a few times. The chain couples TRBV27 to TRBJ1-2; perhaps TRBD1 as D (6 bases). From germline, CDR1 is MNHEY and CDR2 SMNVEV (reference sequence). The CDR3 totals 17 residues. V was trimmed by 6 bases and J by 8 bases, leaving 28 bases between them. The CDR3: CASSFLGAHRVGTGYTF. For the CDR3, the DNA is TGTGCCAGCAGCTTCCTAGGGGCACACAGGGTCGGTACGGGCTACACCTTC.

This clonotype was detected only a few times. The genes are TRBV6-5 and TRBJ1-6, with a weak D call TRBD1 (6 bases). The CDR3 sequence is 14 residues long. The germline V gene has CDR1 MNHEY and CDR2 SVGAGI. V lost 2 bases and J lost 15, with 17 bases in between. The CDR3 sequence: CASSYGRGGFNLHF. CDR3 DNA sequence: TGTGCCAGCAGTTACGGGCGAGGGGGGTTCAACCTCCACTTT.

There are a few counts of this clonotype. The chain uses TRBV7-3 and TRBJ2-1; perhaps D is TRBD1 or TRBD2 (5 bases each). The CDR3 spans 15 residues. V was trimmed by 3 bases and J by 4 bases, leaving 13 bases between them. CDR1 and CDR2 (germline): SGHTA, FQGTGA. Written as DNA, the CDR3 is TGTGCCAGCAGCTTGGGACGTCAAGGATACAATGAGCAGTTCTTC. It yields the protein CASSLGRQGYNEQFF.

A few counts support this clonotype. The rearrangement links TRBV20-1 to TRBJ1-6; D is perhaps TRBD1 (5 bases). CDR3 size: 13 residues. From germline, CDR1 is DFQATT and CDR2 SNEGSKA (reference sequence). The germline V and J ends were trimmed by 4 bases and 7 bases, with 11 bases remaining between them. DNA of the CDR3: TGCAGTGCTAATTTGGGGGTAAATTCACCCCTCCACTTT. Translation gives CSANLGVNSPLHF.

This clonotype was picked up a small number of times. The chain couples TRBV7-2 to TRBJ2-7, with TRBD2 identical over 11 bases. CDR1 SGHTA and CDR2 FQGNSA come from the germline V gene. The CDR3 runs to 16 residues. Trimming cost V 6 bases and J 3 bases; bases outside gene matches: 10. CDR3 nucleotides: TGTGCCAGCAGTTACTATAGCGGGGGGGCTTTCTACGAGCAGTACTTC. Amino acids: CASSYYSGGAFYEQYF. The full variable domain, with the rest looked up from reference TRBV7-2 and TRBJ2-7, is GAGVSQSPSNKVTEKGKDVELRCDPISGHTALYWYRQSLGQGLEFLIYFQGNSAPDKSGLPSDRFSAERTGGSVSTLTIQRTQQEDSAVYLCASSYYSGGAFYEQYFGPGTRLTVT.

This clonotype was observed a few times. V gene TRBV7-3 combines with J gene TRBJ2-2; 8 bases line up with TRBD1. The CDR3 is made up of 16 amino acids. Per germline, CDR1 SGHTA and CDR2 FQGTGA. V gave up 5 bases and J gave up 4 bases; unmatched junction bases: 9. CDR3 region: CASSNPGTGGTGELFF. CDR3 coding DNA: TGTGCCAGCAGCAATCCCGGGACAGGAGGCACCGGGGAGCTGTTTTTT. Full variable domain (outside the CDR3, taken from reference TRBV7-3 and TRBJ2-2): GAGVSQTPSNKVTEKGKYVELRCDPISGHTALYWYRQSLGQGPEFLIYFQGTGAADDSGLPNDRFFAVRPEGSVSTLKIQRTERGDSAVYLCASSNPGTGGTGELFFGEGSRLTVL.

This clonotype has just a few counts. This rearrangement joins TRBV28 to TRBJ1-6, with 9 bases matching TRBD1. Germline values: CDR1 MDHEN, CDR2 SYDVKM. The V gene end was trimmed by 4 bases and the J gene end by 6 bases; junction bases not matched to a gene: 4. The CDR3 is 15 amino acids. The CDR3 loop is CASSWGTGFNSPLHF. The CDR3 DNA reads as TGTGCCAGCAGTTGGGGGACAGGGTTTAATTCACCCCTCCACTTT.

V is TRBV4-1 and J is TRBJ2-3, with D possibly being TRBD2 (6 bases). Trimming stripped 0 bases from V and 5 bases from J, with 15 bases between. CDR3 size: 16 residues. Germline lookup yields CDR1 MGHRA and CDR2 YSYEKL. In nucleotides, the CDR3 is TGCGCCAGCAGCCAAGATTGGTGGGGAGCGGGAGATACGCAGTATTTT. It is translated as CASSQDWWGAGDTQYF.

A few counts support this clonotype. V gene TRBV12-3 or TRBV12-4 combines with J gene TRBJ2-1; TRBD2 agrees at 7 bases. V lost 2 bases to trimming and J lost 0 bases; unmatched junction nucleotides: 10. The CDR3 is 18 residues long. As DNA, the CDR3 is TGTGCCAGCAGTTTAAGGGCCCGGCAGCGGGACTCCTACAATGAGCAGTTCTTC. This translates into CASSLRARQRDSYNEQFF.

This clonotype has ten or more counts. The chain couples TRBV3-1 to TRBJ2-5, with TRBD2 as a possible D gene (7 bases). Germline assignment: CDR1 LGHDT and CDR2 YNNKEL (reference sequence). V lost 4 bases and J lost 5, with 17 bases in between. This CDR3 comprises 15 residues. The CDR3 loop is CASSPPWGGPETQYF. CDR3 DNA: TGTGCCAGCAGCCCCCCGTGGGGGGGCCCGGAGACCCAGTACTTC.